The 16 T cell receptor beta chains below were found in one sample sequenced in a study of blood T cell repertoires in COVID-19. Measured with immunoSEQ multiplex PCR; TCRdb has only the in-frame clones, and not every one. The data hold 57,000 or so clones, with about nine tenths observed a single time. Sequenced sample: peripheral blood. These receptors were collected from a woman aged 45 to 65 with active or convalescent COVID-19.

The V call is TRBV4-1, the J call TRBJ2-1, with 8 nucleotides matching TRBD1. Germline assignment: CDR1 MGHRA and CDR2 YSYEKL. This CDR3 spans 16 amino acids. V trimming: 3 bases; J trimming: 9 bases; junction bases outside the gene matches: 13. CDR3 nucleotides: TGCGCCAGCAGCCAGGAGGACAGGGCCGGTTGGGGTGAGCAGTTCTTC. Its protein is CASSQEDRAGWGEQFF.

The chain carries TRBV9 and TRBJ2-2; maybe TRBD1 (6 bases). V was pared by 1 base and J by 1 base, with 14 bases between. The germline CDR1 and CDR2 sequences are SGDLS and YYNGEE. CDR3 length: 17 residues. CDR3 bases: TGTGCCAGCAGCGTAAATGGGGGCGCTCAGAACACCGGGGAGCTGTTTTTT. Its protein product is CASSVNGGAQNTGELFF.

V usage is TRBV11-3 and J usage is TRBJ2-7, with D perhaps TRBD2 (6 bases). The CDR3 loop spans 18 amino acids. The V gene's germline CDR1 is SGHNT and CDR2 YENEEA. The V and J ends lost 6 bases and 0 bases respectively, with 24 bases between them. Written as DNA, the CDR3 is TGTGCCAGCAGTCTCCGGTCAGCGGGCCCTGAAGTCTCCTACGAGCAGTACTTC. This gives the protein CASSLRSAGPEVSYEQYF.

In its sample, this clone was seen once. The rearrangement links TRBV3-1 (or the pseudogene TRBV3-2) to TRBJ2-2; TRBD2 agrees at 13 bases. Germline values: CDR1 LGHDT, CDR2 YNNKEL (reference sequence). The CDR3 length is 18 residues. J lost 2 bases, V lost 4 bases, and 7 bases had no gene match. CDR3 in amino acids: CASSPRTSGGPNTGELFF. The DNA for the CDR3 is TGTGCCAGCAGCCCCAGGACTAGCGGGGGACCAAACACCGGGGAGCTGTTTTTT.

The rearrangement joins TRBV9 to TRBJ2-7, with 9 bases matching TRBD1. CDR1 and CDR2 from the germline V gene are SGDLS and YYNGEE. The CDR3 loop spans 15 amino acids. The V segment lost 0 bases and the J segment 1 base; nucleotides outside the gene matches: 2. As DNA, the CDR3 is TGTGCCAGCAGCGTAGGCGGGACAGGGTCCTACGAGCAGTACTTC. It codes for CASSVGGTGSYEQYF.

The chain employs TRBV18 and TRBJ2-2, with D possibly matching TRBD2 (6 bases). Trimming took 3 bases from V and 7 from J, leaving 12 bases between them. Germline V gives CDR1 KGHSH, CDR2 LQKENI. The CDR3 covers 14 residues. CDR3 in amino acids: CASSPAWEDGELFF. The CDR3 nucleotides read TGTGCCAGCTCACCGGCATGGGAGGACGGGGAGCTGTTTTTT. The full variable domain, completed using reference TRBV18 and TRBJ2-2, is NAGVMQNPRHLVRRRGQEARLRCSPMKGHSHVYWYRQLPEEGLKFMVYLQKENIIDESGMPKERFSAEFPKEGPSILRIQQVVRGDSAAYFCASSPAWEDGELFFGEGSRLTVL.

CDR3 sequence: CASSVVTDNEQFF. CDR3 DNA: TGTGCCAGCAGCGTAGTGACAGACAATGAGCAGTTCTTC. The chain uses TRBV9 and TRBJ2-1, with a tentative D call TRBD1 (5 bases). The CDR3 runs 13 residues. V was cut by 0 bases and J by 5 bases, with 6 bases left in between. CDR1 is SGDLS and CDR2 is YYNGEE in the germline V gene. Based on the CDR3 plus reference TRBV9 and TRBJ2-1, the full variable domain is DSGVTQTPKHLITATGQRVTLRCSPRSGDLSVYWYQQSLDQGLQFLIQYYNGEERAKGNILERFSAQQFPDLHSELNLSSLELGDSALYFCASSVVTDNEQFFGPGTRLTVL.

The chain is built from TRBV11-2 and TRBJ2-1; tentative D call: TRBD2 (6 bases). The CDR3 runs 14 residues. With 6 bases removed from V and 15 bases from J, the gap between germline ends came to 24 bases. Looked up from germline, CDR1 is SGHAT and CDR2 is FQNNGV. DNA for the CDR3: TGTGCCAGCAGAGACCCTAACAAAGCGGGCCAGGGGTTCTTC. Its translation is CASRDPNKAGQGFF.

This chain joins TRBV28 and TRBJ1-2; no clear D. The V end lost 1 base, the J end lost 3 bases, and 15 bases lay between the germline ends. This CDR3 has 16 amino acids. In germline, CDR1 is MDHEN, CDR2 SYDVKM. CDR3 loop: CASSLSWSTRDYGYTF. The CDR3, as DNA: TGTGCCAGCAGTTTATCATGGTCGACCCGGGACTATGGCTACACCTTC.

The sample holds one count of this clone. V is TRBV12-3 or TRBV12-4 and J is TRBJ1-6; maybe TRBD1 (6 bases). The length of the CDR3 is 13 residues. V dropped 7 bases and J dropped 6 bases, with 10 bases sitting between them. CDR3 amino acids: CASTKQGNSPLHF. The DNA for the CDR3 is TGTGCCAGCACTAAACAGGGTAATTCACCCCTCCACTTT.

V usage is TRBV9 and J usage is TRBJ1-2, with D possibly matching TRBD1 (5 bases). The CDR3 consists of 13 residues. Germline lookup yields CDR1 SGDLS and CDR2 YYNGEE. Trimming pared 4 bases from V and 4 bases from J, leaving 11 bases between. The CDR3 region is CASSSQGGYGYTF. CDR3 DNA sequence: TGTGCCAGCAGCTCCCAGGGTGGCTATGGCTACACCTTC.

The V gene is TRBV10-3, the J gene TRBJ1-1, with 8 bases aligning to TRBD1. Per the germline V gene, CDR1 is ENHRY and CDR2 is SYGVKD. CDR3 length equals 13 residues. Trimming cost V 10 bases and J 2 bases; bases outside gene matches: 6. The CDR3 protein is CATTTGDNTEAFF. In nucleotides, the CDR3 is TGTGCCACTACGACAGGGGACAACACTGAAGCTTTCTTT.

This clone was observed a single time. The rearrangement uses TRBV27 and TRBJ2-1; 10 nucleotides agree with TRBD1. The V gene's germline CDR1 is MNHEY and CDR2 SMNVEV (reference sequence). Unmatched junction bases numbered 6, after V lost 4 bases and J lost 0 bases. This CDR3 spans 17 amino acids. The CDR3 region has the DNA TGTGCCAGCAGTTCGACAGGGGGCTTTAGCTCCTACAATGAGCAGTTCTTC. Amino acid sequence: CASSSTGGFSSYNEQFF.

The V call is TRBV5-5, the J call TRBJ1-6, with a possible D match to TRBD1 (5 bases). V was cut by 0 bases and J by 7 bases, with 11 bases left in between. The CDR3 extends over 15 amino acids. From germline, CDR1 is SGHKS and CDR2 YYEKEE (reference sequence). The chain's CDR3 is CASSLEVTENSPLHF. The DNA for the CDR3 is TGTGCCAGCAGCTTGGAAGTGACAGAGAATTCACCCCTCCACTTT.

The rearrangement links TRBV29-1 to TRBJ2-7; TRBD2 is a possible D gene (5 bases). The V end lost 4 bases, the J end lost 3 bases, and 10 bases lay between the germline ends. The CDR3 totals 12 residues. CDR1 and CDR2 from the germline V gene are SQVTM and ANQGSEA. This chain's CDR3 is CSVGETSYEQYF. DNA for the CDR3: TGCAGCGTTGGGGAAACTAGCTACGAGCAGTACTTC.

The chain links TRBV2 to TRBJ2-7; D not resolved. Germline V gene lookup returns CDR1 SNHLY and CDR2 FYNNEI. Trimming left V 3 bases short and J 7 bases short, with 7 bases between. The CDR3 has 11 residues. The CDR3 loop is CASSDGREQYF. CDR3 in DNA: TGTGCCAGCAGTGATGGCAGAGAGCAGTACTTC.